This is a list of T cell receptor beta chains from one sample in a study of CD8+CD57+ T cells in acquired aplastic anemia. TCRdb called the reads again in MiXCR, with one record for every CDR3 protein. Of hundreds of thousands of distinct CDR3 sequences in the sample, roughly 68% were seen once. The sequencing input was sorted CD4+, CD8+, or CD8+CD57+ T cells (not recorded which) from PBMCs. These receptors were collected from a human donor in good health, serving as a control. The CDR3 runs from the conserved cysteine through the conserved F or W. Each record gives: J gene, clone size, V gene, D gene, CDR3 DNA, CDR3 protein. D genes are given only for firm matches. Expanded clones get a size class; other rows say once, few or many, or leave the size out.

J gene: TRBJ1-6; clone size: many; V gene: TRBV9; D gene: NA; CDR3 DNA: TGTGCCAGCAGCGAGTTGGACTTTCCCTATAATTCACCCCTCCACTTT; CDR3 protein: CASSELDFPYNSPLHF
J gene: TRBJ1-2; clone size: NA; V gene: TRBV7-9; D gene: NA; CDR3 DNA: TGTGCCAGCTTACCCTATATTTGGGGGAAGGACTACACCTTC; CDR3 protein: CASLPYIWGKDYTF
J gene: TRBJ2-7; clone size: NA; V gene: TRBV15; D gene: NA; CDR3 DNA: TGTGCCACCAGCAGACACGCAGGCGGTATGACTGAGGATTACTTC; CDR3 protein: CATSRHAGGMTEDYF
J gene: TRBJ2-3; clone size: many; V gene: TRBV7-2; D gene: NA; CDR3 DNA: TGTGCCACCAAGTTAGGGGGGGGCTCCACAGATACGCAGTATTTT; CDR3 protein: CATKLGGGSTDTQYF
J gene: TRBJ1-1; clone size: NA; V gene: TRBV20-1; D gene: NA; CDR3 DNA: TGCAGTGCTAGAGGGGTGGCCTCTGAAGCTTTCTTT; CDR3 protein: CSARGVASEAFF
J gene: TRBJ2-1; clone size: NA; V gene: TRBV2; D gene: NA; CDR3 DNA: TGTGCCAGCAGTGAAGTTAATGAGCAGTTCTTC; CDR3 protein: CASSEVNEQFF
J gene: TRBJ2-5; clone size: many; V gene: TRBV20-1; D gene: TRBD1; CDR3 DNA: TGCAGTGCTAGGCCGACAGGGGAAGAGACCCAGTACTTC; CDR3 protein: CSARPTGEETQYF
J gene: TRBJ1-2; clone size: NA; V gene: TRBV29-1; D gene: TRBD1; CDR3 DNA: TGCAGCGTTGTAAGGACAGGTGTCTACACCTTC; CDR3 protein: CSVVRTGVYTF
J gene: TRBJ1-2; clone size: NA; V gene: TRBV10-3; D gene: TRBD1; CDR3 DNA: TGTGCCAGCAGTTCCCGGTCAGGGGGCTCCTATGGCTACACCTTC; CDR3 protein: CASSSRSGGSYGYTF
J gene: TRBJ2-7; clone size: NA; V gene: TRBV2; D gene: NA; CDR3 DNA: TGTGCCAGCAGTGTACAAGTCGGGGAGCATGGCTTTGGATTC; CDR3 protein: CASSVQVGEHGFGF
J gene: TRBJ2-1; clone size: NA; V gene: TRBV11-3; D gene: NA; CDR3 DNA: TGTGCCAGCAGCGTTGCGCTGTACAATGAGCAGTTCTTC; CDR3 protein: CASSVALYNEQFF
J gene: TRBJ2-3; clone size: NA; V gene: TRBV16; D gene: NA; CDR3 DNA: TGTGCCAGCAGCCTCTGGGGGTCAGATACGCAGTATTTT; CDR3 protein: CASSLWGSDTQYF
J gene: TRBJ2-7; clone size: NA; V gene: TRBV10-3; D gene: NA; CDR3 DNA: TGTGCCAGCAGAGTCGGACTAACCTCCTACGAGCAGTCCTTC; CDR3 protein: CASRVGLTSYEQSF
J gene: TRBJ1-1; clone size: NA; V gene: TRBV5-1; D gene: TRBD1; CDR3 DNA: TGCGCCAGCAGCATATCGGACAGGGTCACCGCTTTCTTT; CDR3 protein: CASSISDRVTAFF
J gene: TRBJ2-5; clone size: NA; V gene: TRBV7-9; D gene: TRBD1; CDR3 DNA: TGTGCCAGCAGCTTCGGACAGGGTCGGGAGACCCAGTACTTC; CDR3 protein: CASSFGQGRETQYF
J gene: TRBJ2-7; clone size: NA; V gene: TRBV2; D gene: TRBD2; CDR3 DNA: TGTGCCAGCAGTGAAGGGCTAGCGGGGAACGAGCAGTACTTC; CDR3 protein: CASSEGLAGNEQYF
J gene: TRBJ1-1; clone size: many; V gene: TRBV6-5; D gene: TRBD1; CDR3 DNA: TGTGCCAGCAGTTACGACGGGACAGGGGGCCTGGCAGCTTTCTTT; CDR3 protein: CASSYDGTGGLAAFF
J gene: TRBJ2-2; clone size: many; V gene: TRBV20-1; D gene: TRBD2; CDR3 DNA: TGCAGTGCTAGTCGTGGACTAGCGGGGGAGAACACCGGGGAGCTGTTTTTT; CDR3 protein: CSASRGLAGENTGELFF
J gene: TRBJ2-3; clone size: NA; V gene: TRBV9; D gene: NA; CDR3 DNA: TGTGCCAGTATACCCGGGGGCGCCCCAACAGATACGCAGTATTTT; CDR3 protein: CASIPGGAPTDTQYF
J gene: TRBJ1-1; clone size: many; V gene: TRBV10-3; D gene: NA; CDR3 DNA: TGTGCCATCAGTGAATTCTACACGATGAACACTGAAGCTTTCTTT; CDR3 protein: CAISEFYTMNTEAFF
J gene: TRBJ2-1; clone size: NA; V gene: TRBV7-2; D gene: NA; CDR3 DNA: TGTGCCAGCAGCTTAGAAGGGGCTCGTTTGAATGTCCAGTTCTTC; CDR3 protein: CASSLEGARLNVQFF
J gene: TRBJ2-1; clone size: NA; V gene: TRBV9; D gene: NA; CDR3 DNA: TGTGCCAGCAGCGTAAGCCCCTACAATGAGCAGTTCTTC; CDR3 protein: CASSVSPYNEQFF
J gene: TRBJ1-5; clone size: NA; V gene: TRBV19; D gene: TRBD1; CDR3 DNA: TGTGCCAGTAGCCCCGGACAGGACGGCGAAGCCCAGTACTTT; CDR3 protein: CASSPGQDGEAQYF
J gene: TRBJ2-1; clone size: NA; V gene: TRBV7-2; D gene: NA; CDR3 DNA: TGTGCCAGCAGCTTAGCGCTACGAGGGGACGGCGGGGAGTTCTTC; CDR3 protein: CASSLALRGDGGEFF
J gene: TRBJ1-4; clone size: many; V gene: TRBV29-1; D gene: NA; CDR3 DNA: TGCAGCGTTGCCTCAGTGGGGCGGATTAATGAAAAACTGTTTTTT; CDR3 protein: CSVASVGRINEKLFF
J gene: TRBJ2-7; clone size: NA; V gene: TRBV2; D gene: TRBD2; CDR3 DNA: TGTGCCAGCAGCCAAGTGAGCGGGGGGGCCTACGAGCAGTACTTC; CDR3 protein: CASSQVSGGAYEQYF
J gene: TRBJ1-6; clone size: NA; V gene: TRBV29-1; D gene: NA; CDR3 DNA: TGCAGCGTGACCGGGGACATCGGTTCACTCCGCCACTTT; CDR3 protein: CSVTGDIGSLRHF
J gene: TRBJ2-3; clone size: many; V gene: TRBV5-1; D gene: TRBD2; CDR3 DNA: TGCGCCAGCAGCCTACTAGCGGGGGGTGCAGATACGCAGTATTTT; CDR3 protein: CASSLLAGGADTQYF
J gene: TRBJ2-6; clone size: many; V gene: TRBV5-1; D gene: NA; CDR3 DNA: TGCGCCAGCAGCTTACGGGCCCCTGGGGCCAACGTCCTGACTTTC; CDR3 protein: CASSLRAPGANVLTF
J gene: TRBJ2-5; clone size: NA; V gene: TRBV7-6; D gene: TRBD1; CDR3 DNA: TGTGCTAGCAGCCGAACGAGACAGGGCGCCCAGTACTTC; CDR3 protein: CASSRTRQGAQYF
J gene: TRBJ1-1; clone size: NA; V gene: TRBV6-1; D gene: NA; CDR3 DNA: TGTGCCAGCACCCTTGGGGGGAGTCACACTGAAGCTTTCTTT; CDR3 protein: CASTLGGSHTEAFF
J gene: TRBJ2-7; clone size: NA; V gene: TRBV7-8; D gene: NA; CDR3 DNA: TGTGCCAGCAGCGCCCGGGCTAGCGCCACCTACGAGCAGTACTTC; CDR3 protein: CASSARASATYEQYF
J gene: TRBJ1-1; clone size: many; V gene: TRBV19; D gene: NA; CDR3 DNA: TGTGCCAGTAGTATCCGGAGAGAAGCTTTCTTT; CDR3 protein: CASSIRREAFF
J gene: TRBJ2-7; clone size: many; V gene: TRBV7-2; D gene: NA; CDR3 DNA: TGTGCCAGCAGCTTTAATCCCGGGGGAGACGAGCAGTACTTC; CDR3 protein: CASSFNPGGDEQYF
J gene: TRBJ1-6; clone size: NA; V gene: TRBV7-3; D gene: NA; CDR3 DNA: TGTGCCAGTAGCTTTGACACCGGGTCACCCCTCCACTTT; CDR3 protein: CASSFDTGSPLHF
J gene: TRBJ1-5; clone size: many; V gene: TRBV29-1; D gene: NA; CDR3 DNA: TGCAGCGTTGAAGTTGGTGGCAATCAGCCCCAGCATTTT; CDR3 protein: CSVEVGGNQPQHF
J gene: TRBJ1-6; clone size: many; V gene: TRBV20-1; D gene: NA; CDR3 DNA: TGCAGTGCTAGAGACAGGGACCTATCACCCCTCCACTTT; CDR3 protein: CSARDRDLSPLHF
J gene: TRBJ1-3; clone size: NA; V gene: TRBV18; D gene: NA; CDR3 DNA: TGTGCCAGCTCACTAGCCAGGGGATCTGGAAACACCATATATTTT; CDR3 protein: CASSLARGSGNTIYF
J gene: TRBJ1-6; clone size: NA; V gene: TRBV15; D gene: NA; CDR3 DNA: TGTGCCACCAGCAGAGGCCCCGCGGGAGGAAGGGGTTCACCCCTCCACTTT; CDR3 protein: CATSRGPAGGRGSPLHF
J gene: TRBJ1-1; clone size: few; V gene: TRBV6-6; D gene: NA; CDR3 DNA: TGTGCCAGCGGTTACAGACAGGCGAACACTGAAGCTTTCTTT; CDR3 protein: CASGYRQANTEAFF
J gene: TRBJ1-6; clone size: NA; V gene: TRBV7-2; D gene: NA; CDR3 DNA: TGTGCCAGCAGCTTAACGACAGTAGCTAATTCGCCCCTCCACTTT; CDR3 protein: CASSLTTVANSPLHF
J gene: TRBJ2-3; clone size: NA; V gene: TRBV2; D gene: NA; CDR3 DNA: TGTGCCAGCAGTTCCTCTCTCTTTGATACGCAGTATTTT; CDR3 protein: CASSSSLFDTQYF
J gene: TRBJ1-6; clone size: NA; V gene: TRBV10-3; D gene: NA; CDR3 DNA: TGTGCCATCAGTGAACCGTCTCTGCCCCTCCACTTT; CDR3 protein: CAISEPSLPLHF
J gene: TRBJ1-1; clone size: NA; V gene: TRBV9; D gene: TRBD1; CDR3 DNA: TGTGCCAGCAGCAGCAGGACAGGTGGTTCCTATGGCTTT; CDR3 protein: CASSSRTGGSYGF
J gene: TRBJ2-7; clone size: NA; V gene: TRBV20-1; D gene: TRBD2; CDR3 DNA: TGCAGTGCTATTGCCAGCGGGGGGGCCTCCTACGAGCAGTACTTC; CDR3 protein: CSAIASGGASYEQYF
J gene: TRBJ1-2; clone size: NA; V gene: TRBV20-1; D gene: NA; CDR3 DNA: TGCAGTGCTAGAGTCCCCGTACATGGCGACACCTTC; CDR3 protein: CSARVPVHGDTF
J gene: TRBJ1-1; clone size: NA; V gene: TRBV20-1; D gene: NA; CDR3 DNA: TGCAGCGTTGGCGGCCGCTGGACTGAAGCTTTCTTT; CDR3 protein: CSVGGRWTEAFF
J gene: TRBJ2-1; clone size: NA; V gene: TRBV20-1; D gene: NA; CDR3 DNA: TGCAGTGCTAGGACAGGAGGCGCGCCTAACAATGAGCAGTTCTTC; CDR3 protein: CSARTGGAPNNEQFF
J gene: TRBJ1-4; clone size: NA; V gene: TRBV11-1; D gene: TRBD1; CDR3 DNA: TGTGTCAGCAGCGGCACTCACAGGGGCCAAGGGGAAAAACTGTTTTTT; CDR3 protein: CVSSGTHRGQGEKLFF
J gene: TRBJ1-1; clone size: few; V gene: TRBV15; D gene: NA; CDR3 DNA: TGTGCCACCAGCAGAGACGCAGAGAACACTGAAGCTTTCTTT; CDR3 protein: CATSRDAENTEAFF
J gene: TRBJ2-3; clone size: NA; V gene: TRBV20-1; D gene: NA; CDR3 DNA: TGCAGTGCGACGATCAGCGCAGAGACGCAGTATTTT; CDR3 protein: CSATISAETQYF
J gene: TRBJ1-5; clone size: once; V gene: TRBV7-8; D gene: NA; CDR3 DNA: TGCGCCAGCAGTGAGTCGAAAATGGTAGTCATACGAGCACATTTT; CDR3 protein: CASSESKMVVIRAHF
J gene: TRBJ1-3; clone size: NA; V gene: TRBV7-3; D gene: TRBD1; CDR3 DNA: TGTGCCAGCAGGATACCGACAGGGGGCGAAAACACCATATATTTT; CDR3 protein: CASRIPTGGENTIYF
J gene: TRBJ2-1; clone size: NA; V gene: TRBV5-1; D gene: NA; CDR3 DNA: TGCGCCAGCAGCTGGGGGGTTGGGACGGGATACAATGAGCAGTTCTTC; CDR3 protein: CASSWGVGTGYNEQFF
J gene: TRBJ1-6; clone size: NA; V gene: TRBV29-1; D gene: NA; CDR3 DNA: TGCAGCGTGCAGACCAGCGAGGGATCACCCCTCCACTTT; CDR3 protein: CSVQTSEGSPLHF